This note documents a single T cell receptor (beta chain) sequence. TCRdb keeps only in-frame clones here, not all; method: immunoSEQ multiplex PCR. The repertoire holds 280,000 or so clones, with approximately 89% as singletons. This record belongs to a study of blood T cell repertoires in COVID-19. Germline CDR1 and CDR2: SGHVS and FQNEAQ. With 5 bases clipped from V and 9 bases from J, the junction kept 4 bases outside the gene matches. This CDR3 spans 13 amino acids. The TCR comes from a woman in her fifties or sixties who had been exposed to COVID-19. This chain links TRBV7-8 with TRBJ1-6; 7 bases line up with TRBD1. The sequencing sample was made of PBMCs or T cells enriched from blood (not recorded which). CDR3 nucleotide sequence: TGTGCCAGCAGCCCGGGACAGCTTTCACCCCTCCACTTT. It translates to CASSPGQLSPLHF.